This T cell receptor beta chain is from a study of T cell changes during pregnancy in multiple sclerosis. This table comes from immunoSEQ multiplex PCR, and its TCRdb copy is limited to in-frame clones, with some not included. This sample has about 34,000 clones, with over 85% found just once. From germline, CDR1 is MRHNA and CDR2 SNTAGT. The length of the CDR3 is 15 residues. J lost 6 bases, V lost 2 bases, and 6 bases had no gene match. This TCR came from a female donor with multiple sclerosis, enrolled in a pregnancy study. The chain recombines TRBV6-4 with TRBJ2-1, with 8 positions matching TRBD1. This material consisted of CD8+ T cells from peripheral blood mononuclear cells, taken in the third trimester of pregnancy. The CDR3 is CASSDHPDRANEQFF. CDR3 DNA sequence: TGTGCCAGCAGTGACCATCCGGACAGGGCCAATGAGCAGTTCTTC.